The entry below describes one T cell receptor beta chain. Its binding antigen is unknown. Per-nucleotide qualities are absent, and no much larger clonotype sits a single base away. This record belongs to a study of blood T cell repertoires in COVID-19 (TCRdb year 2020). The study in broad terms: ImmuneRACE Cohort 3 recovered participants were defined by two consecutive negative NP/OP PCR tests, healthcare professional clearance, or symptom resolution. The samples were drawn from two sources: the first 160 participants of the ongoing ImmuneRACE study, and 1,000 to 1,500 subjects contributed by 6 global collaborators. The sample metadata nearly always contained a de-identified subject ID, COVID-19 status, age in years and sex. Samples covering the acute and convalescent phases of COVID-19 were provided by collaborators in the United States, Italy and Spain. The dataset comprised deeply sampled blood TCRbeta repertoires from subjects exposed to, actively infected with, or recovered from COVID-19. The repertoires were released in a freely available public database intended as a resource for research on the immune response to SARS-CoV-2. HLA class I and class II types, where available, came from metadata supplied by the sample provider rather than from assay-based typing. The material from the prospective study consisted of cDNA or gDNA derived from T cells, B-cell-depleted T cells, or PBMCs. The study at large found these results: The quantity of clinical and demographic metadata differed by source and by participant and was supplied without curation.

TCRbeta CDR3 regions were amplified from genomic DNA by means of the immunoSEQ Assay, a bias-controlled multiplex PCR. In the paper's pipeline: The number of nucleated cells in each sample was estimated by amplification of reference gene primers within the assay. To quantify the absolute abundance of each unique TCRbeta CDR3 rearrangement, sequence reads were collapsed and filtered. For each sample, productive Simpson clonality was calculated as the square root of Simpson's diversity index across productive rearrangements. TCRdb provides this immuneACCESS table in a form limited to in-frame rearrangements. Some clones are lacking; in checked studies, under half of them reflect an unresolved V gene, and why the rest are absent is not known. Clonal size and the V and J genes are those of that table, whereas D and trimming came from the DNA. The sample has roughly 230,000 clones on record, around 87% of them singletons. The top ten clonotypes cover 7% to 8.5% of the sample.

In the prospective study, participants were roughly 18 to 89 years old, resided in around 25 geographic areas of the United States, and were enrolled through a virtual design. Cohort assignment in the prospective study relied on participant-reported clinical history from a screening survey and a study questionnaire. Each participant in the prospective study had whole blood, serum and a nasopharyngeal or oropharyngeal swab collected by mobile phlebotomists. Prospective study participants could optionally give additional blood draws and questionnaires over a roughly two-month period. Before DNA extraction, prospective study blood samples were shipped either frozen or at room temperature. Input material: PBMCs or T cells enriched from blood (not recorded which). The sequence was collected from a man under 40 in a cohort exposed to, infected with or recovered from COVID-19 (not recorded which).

CDR3 region: CASSYPGTTNEQFF. Read as DNA, the sequence is TGTGCCAGCAGCTATCCCGGGACTACCAATGAGCAGTTCTTC. The V gene is TRBV9 and the J gene is TRBJ2-1; TRBD2 matches 7 bases in the middle. The CDR3 spans 14 residues, from the cysteine through the phenylalanine. Of all the DNA, just the CDR3 is kept, 42 bases in frame from base 1. Via the germline V gene, CDR1 is SGDLS and CDR2 YYNGEE. The junction shows trimming of 4 bases on V and 6 bases on J, and the gene matches do not reach 7 bases of it.